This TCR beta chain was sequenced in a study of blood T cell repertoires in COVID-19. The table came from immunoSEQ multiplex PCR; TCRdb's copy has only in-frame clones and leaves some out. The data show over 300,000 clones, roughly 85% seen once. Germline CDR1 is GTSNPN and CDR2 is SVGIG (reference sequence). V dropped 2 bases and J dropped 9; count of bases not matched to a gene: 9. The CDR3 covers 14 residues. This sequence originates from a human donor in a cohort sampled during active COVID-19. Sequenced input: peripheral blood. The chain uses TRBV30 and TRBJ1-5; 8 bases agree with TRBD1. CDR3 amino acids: CAWSRGQANPPQHF. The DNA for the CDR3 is TGTGCCTGGAGTCGGGGACAGGCAAACCCGCCCCAGCATTTT.